The rows below give T cell receptor beta chains drawn from one sample of a study of T cell responses to AZD1222 COVID-19 vaccine. Measured with immunoSEQ multiplex PCR; TCRdb has only the in-frame clones, and not every one. The sample consists of about 130,000 clones, 80% to 90% of them appearing once. The source material was peripheral blood, sampled on day 0 of AZD1222 vaccination. These receptors all come from an adult in good health. CDR3s include the opening cysteine and the closing phenylalanine or tryptophan. The D gene is left open where the match is weak.

TRBV10-3	.	TRBJ1-1	CAISESTRAFF	TGTGCCATCAGTGAGTCGACTCGAGCTTTCTTT
TRBV15	TRBD2	TRBJ2-1	CATSTLTSGIYNEQFF	TGTGCCACCAGCACCCTGACTAGCGGTATCTACAATGAGCAGTTCTTC
TRBV7-9	.	TRBJ2-6	CASSPRLDAGGVGANVLTF	TGTGCCAGCAGCCCCAGGCTGGACGCTGGGGGAGTTGGGGCCAACGTCCTGACTTTC
TRBV10-3	TRBD1	TRBJ1-3	CAILESNQWRDRESGNTIYF	TGTGCCATCCTCGAATCTAATCAATGGAGGGACAGGGAATCTGGAAACACCATATATTTT
TRBV18	TRBD1	TRBJ1-1	CASSNQGQQNTEAFF	TGTGCCAGCTCGAATCAGGGACAGCAGAACACTGAAGCTTTCTTT
TRBV28	TRBD1	TRBJ1-2	CAGGSGETGLVSNGYTF	TGTGCCGGGGGGTCAGGGGAGACAGGGTTGGTTTCGAATGGCTACACCTTC
TRBV6-5	.	TRBJ1-2	CASSTLGGNYGYTF	TGTGCCAGCAGTACCCTAGGGGGAAACTATGGCTACACCTTC
TRBV14	.	TRBJ2-7	CASSQGHMNYEQYF	TGTGCCAGCAGCCAAGGACATATGAACTACGAGCAGTACTTC
TRBV6-1	.	TRBJ1-1	CASSEGLYEVTEAFF	TGTGCCAGCAGTGAAGGACTATATGAGGTCACTGAAGCTTTCTTT
TRBV6-2/TRBV6-3	.	TRBJ2-1	CASSSGSAQGSYNEQFF	TGTGCCAGCAGTTCGGGTAGCGCACAGGGTAGCTACAATGAGCAGTTCTTC
TRBV5-1	.	TRBJ2-5	CASSQNSGPVETQYF	TGCGCCAGCAGCCAGAATAGTGGCCCGGTGGAGACCCAGTACTTC
TRBV29-1	.	TRBJ1-1	CSVAQVLNTEAFF	TGCAGCGTTGCACAGGTATTGAACACTGAAGCTTTCTTT